Below, one T cell receptor beta chain is given with its context. This specimen belongs to a study of blood T cell repertoires in COVID-19. Overall study: Whether acute or convalescent, the COVID-19 samples came from the United States, Italy and Spain. The analysed material was cDNA or gDNA that came from T cells, B-cell-depleted T cells, or PBMCs.

Original methodology: The authors estimated nucleated cell counts from reference gene primer amplification. TCRdb's table, derived via immunoSEQ multiplex PCR, lists solely in-frame clones and lacks some. V and J calls and clone size are as listed in that table; D and trimming were resolved from the DNA. The sample has over 95,000 clones, more than 80% seen once. The CDR3 sequence is 15 residues long. The germline V gene encodes CDR1 SGHRS and CDR2 YFSETQ. Trimming left V 0 bases short and J 9 bases short, with 16 bases between. This rearrangement joins TRBV5-1 to TRBJ2-1; a possible D gene is TRBD1 (5 bases). The TCR was taken from a human donor in a cohort sampled during active COVID-19. Sequencing was done on a sample of peripheral blood. CDR3: CASSLAGSGASEQFF. As DNA, the CDR3 is TGCGCCAGCAGCTTGGCAGGGTCTGGGGCATCTGAGCAGTTCTTC.